This T cell receptor beta chain emerged from a study of T-cell memory formation after mild COVID-19. In the study overall: The study found TCR clusters largely donor specific.

Study-wide results and caveats: Researchers found some responding clones in pre-infection memory, a sign that cross-reactive memory joined. Clones that got smaller from day 15 to 85 had even CD4/CD8, while clones growing later tipped toward CD4+. Whether second-wave clones peaking at day 37 were SARS-CoV-2 specific went unconfirmed.

As to this clonotype: Its antigen is still unknown.

TCRdb processed the 5' RACE reads anew with MiXCR; each CDR3 protein has one entry. The table lists roughly 80,000 distinct CDR3 sequences, roughly 25% of them singletons. With 5 bases clipped from V and 4 bases from J, the junction kept 6 bases outside the gene matches. Looked up from germline, CDR1 is SGHVS and CDR2 is FQNEAQ. The CDR3 extends over 15 amino acids. Sequenced input: PBMCs or a T cell subset sorted from them (not recorded which). The gene calls are TRBV7-8 and TRBJ2-5; 11 bases map to TRBD2. This TCR was recovered from a man between 18 and 29 years old who had mild COVID-19 (a few samples of this study predate the infection). Cell type and time point are not known. CDR3 region: CASSQTGTSGETQYF. The CDR3, as DNA: TGTGCCAGCAGCCAAACCGGGACTAGCGGAGAGACCCAGTACTTC.